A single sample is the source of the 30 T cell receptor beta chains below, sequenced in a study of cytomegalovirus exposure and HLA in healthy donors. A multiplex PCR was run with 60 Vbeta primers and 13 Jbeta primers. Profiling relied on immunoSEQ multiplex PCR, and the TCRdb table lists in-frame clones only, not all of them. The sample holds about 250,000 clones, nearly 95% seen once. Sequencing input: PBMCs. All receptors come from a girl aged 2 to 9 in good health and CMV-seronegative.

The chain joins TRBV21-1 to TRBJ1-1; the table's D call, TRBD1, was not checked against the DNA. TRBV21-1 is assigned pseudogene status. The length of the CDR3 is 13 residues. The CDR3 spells CASSPPGQGRAFF. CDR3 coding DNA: TGTGCCAGCAGCCCCCCGGGACAGGGGCGAGCTTTCTTT.

CDR3 DNA sequence: TGCGCCAGCACCTCTGCGGGGACCAATCCCTACGAGCAGTACTTC. This encodes CASTSAGTNPYEQYF. V and J are TRBV5-1 and TRBJ2-7; D is perhaps TRBD2 (6 bases). Trimming cost V 6 bases and J 2 bases, with 18 bases left between them. Germline V CDR1 and CDR2: SGHRS, YFSETQ. The CDR3 consists of 15 residues.

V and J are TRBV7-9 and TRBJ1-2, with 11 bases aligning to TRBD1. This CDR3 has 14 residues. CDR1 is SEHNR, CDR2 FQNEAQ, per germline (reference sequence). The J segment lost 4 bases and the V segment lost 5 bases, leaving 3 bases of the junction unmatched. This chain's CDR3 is CASSPDRGPYGYTF. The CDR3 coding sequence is TGTGCCAGCAGCCCGGACAGGGGGCCCTATGGCTACACCTTC.

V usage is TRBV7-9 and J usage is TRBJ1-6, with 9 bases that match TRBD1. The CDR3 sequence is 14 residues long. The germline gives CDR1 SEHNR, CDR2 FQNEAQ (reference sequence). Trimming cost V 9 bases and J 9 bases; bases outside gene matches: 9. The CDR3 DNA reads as TGTGCCAGTAGTGGACAGGGGACGAGTTCACCCCTCCACTTT. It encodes CASSGQGTSSPLHF.

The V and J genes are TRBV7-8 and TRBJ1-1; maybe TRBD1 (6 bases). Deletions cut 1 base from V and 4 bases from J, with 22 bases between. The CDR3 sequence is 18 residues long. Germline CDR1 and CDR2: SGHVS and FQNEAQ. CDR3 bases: TGTGCCAGCAGCTTAGGTTATTGGGACACCAACCCTATCACTGAAGCTTTCTTT. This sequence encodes CASSLGYWDTNPITEAFF.

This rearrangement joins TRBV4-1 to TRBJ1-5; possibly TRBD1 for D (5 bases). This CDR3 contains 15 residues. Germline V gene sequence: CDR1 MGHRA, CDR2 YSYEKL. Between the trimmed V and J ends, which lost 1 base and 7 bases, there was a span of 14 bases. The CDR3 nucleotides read TGCGCCAGCAGCCAAGGGGGCGGGGGGGAACAGCCCCAGCATTTT. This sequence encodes CASSQGGGGEQPQHF.

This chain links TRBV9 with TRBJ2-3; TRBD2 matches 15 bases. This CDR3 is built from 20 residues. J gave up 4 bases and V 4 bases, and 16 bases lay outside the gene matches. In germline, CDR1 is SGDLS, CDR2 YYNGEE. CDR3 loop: CASSSSGLAGGRRGPDTQYF. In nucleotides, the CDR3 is TGTGCCAGCAGCTCCTCGGGACTAGCGGGGGGCCGGCGGGGACCAGATACGCAGTATTTT.

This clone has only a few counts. As DNA, the CDR3 is TGTGCCAGCAGCCGTAGCGGCCAGGGGGATGGCAATCAGCCCCAGCATTTT. This sequence encodes CASSRSGQGDGNQPQHF. The chain links TRBV5-6 to TRBJ1-5; the match to TRBD1 covers 7 bases. CDR1 is SGHDT and CDR2 is YYEEEE in the germline V gene. The CDR3 contains 17 residues. V shed 4 bases, J shed 2 bases, and the junction held 12 bases outside the gene matches.

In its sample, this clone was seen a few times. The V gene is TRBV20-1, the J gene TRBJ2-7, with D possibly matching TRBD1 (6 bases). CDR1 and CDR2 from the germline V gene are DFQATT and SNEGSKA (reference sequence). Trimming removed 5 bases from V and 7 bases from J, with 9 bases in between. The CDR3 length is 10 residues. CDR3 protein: CSAYRDEQYF. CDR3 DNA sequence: TGCAGTGCTTACAGGGATGAGCAGTACTTC.

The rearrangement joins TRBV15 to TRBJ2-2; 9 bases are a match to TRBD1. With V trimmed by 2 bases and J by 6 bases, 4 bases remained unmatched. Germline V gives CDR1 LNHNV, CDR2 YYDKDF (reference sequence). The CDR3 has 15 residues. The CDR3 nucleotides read TGTGCCACCAGCAGACGGGACAGGGACCCCGGGGAGCTGTTTTTT. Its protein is CATSRRDRDPGELFF.

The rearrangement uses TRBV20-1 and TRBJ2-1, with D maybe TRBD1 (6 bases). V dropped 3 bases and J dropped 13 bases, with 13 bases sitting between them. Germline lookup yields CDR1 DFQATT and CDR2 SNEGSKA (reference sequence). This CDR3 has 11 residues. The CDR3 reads CSASPTGTQFF. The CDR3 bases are TGCAGTGCTAGCCCAACCGGGACACAGTTCTTC.

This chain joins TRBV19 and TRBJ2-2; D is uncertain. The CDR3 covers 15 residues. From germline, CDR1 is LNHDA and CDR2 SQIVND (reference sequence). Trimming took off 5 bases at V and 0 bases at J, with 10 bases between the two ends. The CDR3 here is CASSPPRPNTGELFF. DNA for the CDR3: TGTGCCAGTAGTCCCCCCCGTCCGAACACCGGGGAGCTGTTTTTT.

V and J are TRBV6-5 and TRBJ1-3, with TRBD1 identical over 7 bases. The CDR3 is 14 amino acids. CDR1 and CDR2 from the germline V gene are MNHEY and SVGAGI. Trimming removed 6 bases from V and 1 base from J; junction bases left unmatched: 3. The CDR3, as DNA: TGTGCCAGCAGGCCGACAGGGTCTGGAAACACCATATATTTT. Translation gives CASRPTGSGNTIYF.

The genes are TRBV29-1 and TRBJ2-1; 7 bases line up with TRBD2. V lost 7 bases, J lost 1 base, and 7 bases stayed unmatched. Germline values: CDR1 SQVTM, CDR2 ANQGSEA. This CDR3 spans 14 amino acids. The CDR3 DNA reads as TGCAGCGCTCTGGCGGGAGTGTCCTACAATGAGCAGTTCTTC. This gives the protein CSALAGVSYNEQFF.

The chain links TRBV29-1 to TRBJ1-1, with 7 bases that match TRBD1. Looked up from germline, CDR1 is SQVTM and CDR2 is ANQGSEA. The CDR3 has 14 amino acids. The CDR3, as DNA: TGCAGGTGGAGCAGGGGGAGTACGGACACTGAAGCTTTCTTT. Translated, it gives CRWSRGSTDTEAFF. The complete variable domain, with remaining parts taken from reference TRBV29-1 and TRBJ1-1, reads SAVISQKPSRDICQRGTSLTIQCQVDSQVTMMFWYRQQPGQSLTLIATANQGSEATYESGFVIDKFPISRPNLTFSTLTVSNMSPEDSSIYLCRWSRGSTDTEAFFGQGTRLTVV.

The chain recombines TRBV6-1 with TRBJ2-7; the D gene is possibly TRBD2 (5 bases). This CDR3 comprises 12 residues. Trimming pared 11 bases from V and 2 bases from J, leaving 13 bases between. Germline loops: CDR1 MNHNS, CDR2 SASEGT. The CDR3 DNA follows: TGTGCCGGAGGTCGGGATCCCTACGAGCAGTACTTC. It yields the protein CAGGRDPYEQYF.

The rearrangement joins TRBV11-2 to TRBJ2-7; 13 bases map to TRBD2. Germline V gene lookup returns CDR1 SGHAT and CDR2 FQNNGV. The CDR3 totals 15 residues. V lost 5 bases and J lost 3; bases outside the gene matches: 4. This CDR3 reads CASSVGTSGIYEQYF. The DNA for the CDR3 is TGTGCCAGCAGCGTAGGGACTAGCGGGATCTACGAGCAGTACTTC.

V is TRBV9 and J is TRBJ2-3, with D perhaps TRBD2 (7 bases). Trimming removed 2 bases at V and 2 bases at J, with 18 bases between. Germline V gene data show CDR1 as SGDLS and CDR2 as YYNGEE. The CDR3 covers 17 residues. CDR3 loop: CASSVPRGGRITDTQYF. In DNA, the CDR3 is TGTGCCAGCAGCGTCCCCAGGGGCGGGAGAATCACAGATACGCAGTATTTT. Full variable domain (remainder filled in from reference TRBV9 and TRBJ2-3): DSGVTQTPKHLITATGQRVTLRCSPRSGDLSVYWYQQSLDQGLQFLIQYYNGEERAKGNILERFSAQQFPDLHSELNLSSLELGDSALYFCASSVPRGGRITDTQYFGPGTRLTVL.

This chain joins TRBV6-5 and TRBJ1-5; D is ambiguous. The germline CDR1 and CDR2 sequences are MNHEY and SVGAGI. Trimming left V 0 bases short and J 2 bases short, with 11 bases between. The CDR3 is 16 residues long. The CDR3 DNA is TGTGCCAGCAGTTACTCGGCGGTGAGGGGCAATCAGCCCCAGCATTTT. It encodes CASSYSAVRGNQPQHF.

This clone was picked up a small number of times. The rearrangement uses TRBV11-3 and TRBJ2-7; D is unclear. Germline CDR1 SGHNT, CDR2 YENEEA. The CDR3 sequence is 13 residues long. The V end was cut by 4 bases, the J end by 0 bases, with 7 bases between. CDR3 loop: CASSSSSSYEQYF. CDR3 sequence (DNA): TGTGCCAGCAGCTCCTCGAGCTCCTACGAGCAGTACTTC.

CDR3 sequence: CASGLSGDRRPNQPQHF. CDR3 nucleotide sequence: TGTGCTAGTGGTTTGTCAGGGGACCGGAGGCCGAATCAGCCCCAGCATTTT. The chain carries TRBV12-5 and TRBJ1-5; possibly TRBD1 for D (6 bases). The length of the CDR3 is 17 residues. Trimming removed 2 bases from V and 4 bases from J, with 18 bases in between. The germline V gene has CDR1 LGHNT and CDR2 FRNRAP.

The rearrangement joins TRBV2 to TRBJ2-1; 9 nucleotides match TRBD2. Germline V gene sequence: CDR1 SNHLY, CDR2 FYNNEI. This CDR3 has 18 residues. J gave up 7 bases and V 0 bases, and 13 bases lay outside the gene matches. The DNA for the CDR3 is TGTGCCAGCAGTGAAGCCAACCTAGCGGGGAGGGCCAAGAATGAGCAGTTCTTC. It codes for CASSEANLAGRAKNEQFF.

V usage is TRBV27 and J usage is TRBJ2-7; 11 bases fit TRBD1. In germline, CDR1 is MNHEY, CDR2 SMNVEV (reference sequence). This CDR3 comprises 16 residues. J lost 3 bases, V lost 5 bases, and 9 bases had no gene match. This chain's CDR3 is CASSLQPGQGVYEQYF. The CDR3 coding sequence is TGTGCCAGCAGTCTACAACCGGGACAGGGGGTCTACGAGCAGTACTTC.

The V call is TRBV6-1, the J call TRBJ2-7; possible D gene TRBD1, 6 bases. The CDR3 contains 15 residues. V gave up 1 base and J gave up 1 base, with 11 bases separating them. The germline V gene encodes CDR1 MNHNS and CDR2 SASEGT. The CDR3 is CASSEVGDRSYEQYF. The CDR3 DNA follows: TGTGCCAGCAGTGAAGTTGGCGACAGGTCCTACGAGCAGTACTTC.

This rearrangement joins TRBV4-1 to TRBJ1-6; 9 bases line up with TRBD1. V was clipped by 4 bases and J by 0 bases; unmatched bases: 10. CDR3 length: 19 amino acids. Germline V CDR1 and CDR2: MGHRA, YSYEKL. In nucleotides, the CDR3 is TGCGCCAGCAGCCGGACCGGACAGGGGAGAAACTCCTATAATTCACCCCTCCACTTT. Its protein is CASSRTGQGRNSYNSPLHF.

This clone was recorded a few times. This CDR3 is CASSPRRGVQGYEQYF. CDR3 in DNA: TGTGCCAGCTCACCCCGTCGTGGGGTCCAGGGCTACGAGCAGTACTTC. This rearrangement joins TRBV18 to TRBJ2-7; the D gene is possibly TRBD1 (5 bases). V was pared by 3 bases and J by 3 bases, with 18 bases between. Germline CDR1 and CDR2: KGHSH and LQKENI. The CDR3 is made up of 16 amino acids.

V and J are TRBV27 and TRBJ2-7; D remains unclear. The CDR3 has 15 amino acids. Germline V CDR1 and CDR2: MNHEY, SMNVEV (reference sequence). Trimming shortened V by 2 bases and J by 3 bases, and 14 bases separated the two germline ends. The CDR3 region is CASSLTIRRNYEQYF. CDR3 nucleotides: TGTGCCAGCAGTTTAACGATTCGGCGGAACTACGAGCAGTACTTC.

CDR3 in amino acids: CASSELRTGNQPQHF. The CDR3, as DNA: TGTGCCAGCAGTGAGCTACGGACAGGGAATCAGCCCCAGCATTTT. The chain joins TRBV6-1 to TRBJ1-5, with TRBD1 matching 8 bases. Germline V gives CDR1 MNHNS, CDR2 SASEGT. This CDR3 has 15 amino acids. With 3 bases clipped from V and 4 bases from J, the junction kept 5 bases outside the gene matches.

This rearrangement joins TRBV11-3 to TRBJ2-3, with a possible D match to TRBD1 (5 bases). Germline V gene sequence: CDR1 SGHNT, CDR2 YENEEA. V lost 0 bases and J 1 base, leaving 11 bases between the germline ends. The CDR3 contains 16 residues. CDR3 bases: TGTGCCAGCAGCTTAGAATCCAGGGCCGGCACAGATACGCAGTATTTT. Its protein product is CASSLESRAGTDTQYF. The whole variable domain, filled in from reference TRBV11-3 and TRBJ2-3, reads EAGVVQSPRYKIIEKKQPVAFWCNPISGHNTLYWYLQNLGQGPELLIRYENEEAVDDSQLPKDRFSAERLKGVDSTLKIQPAELGDSAVYLCASSLESRAGTDTQYFGPGTRLTVL.

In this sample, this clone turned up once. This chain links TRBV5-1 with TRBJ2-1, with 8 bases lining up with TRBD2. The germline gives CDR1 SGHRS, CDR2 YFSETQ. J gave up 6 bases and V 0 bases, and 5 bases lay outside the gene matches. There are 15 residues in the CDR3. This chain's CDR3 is CASSLGVSGVNEQFF. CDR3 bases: TGCGCCAGCAGCTTGGGAGTTAGCGGGGTCAATGAGCAGTTCTTC.